Listed below are T cell receptor beta chains from one sample, sequenced in a study of early T cells in non-severe SARS-CoV-2 infection. TCRdb processed the 5' RACE reads anew with MiXCR; each CDR3 protein has one entry. The sample contains about 83,000 distinct CDR3 sequences, 9% to 15% of which appear only once. Sequencing input: whole blood. These receptors all stem from an adult who was a healthcare worker with PCR-confirmed SARS-CoV-2 infection or an uninfected control (not recorded which). The CDR3 runs from the conserved cysteine through the conserved F or W. A D gene is named only where the DNA matches it firmly. Rows give clone size only sometimes, using once, few, many, or a class for an expanded clone.

>many|TRBV9|-|TRBJ2-2
CASSVVERPVELFF
TGTGCCAGCAGCGTAGTTGAGCGGCCGGTGGAGCTGTTTTTT
>-|TRBV9|TRBD1|TRBJ2-3
CASSPFGTGRYTDTQYF
TGTGCCAGCAGCCCGTTCGGGACAGGGCGATACACAGATACGCAGTATTTT
>few|TRBV5-5|TRBD1|TRBJ2-7
CASSFPGQGAYEQYF
TGTGCCAGCAGTTTTCCGGGACAGGGGGCCTACGAGCAGTACTTC
>-|TRBV2|TRBD2|TRBJ2-3
CASSQWTSLDTQYF
TGTGCCAGCAGTCAGTGGACTAGTTTAGATACGCAGTATTTT
>few|TRBV11-2|-|TRBJ2-7
CASSLEFADTYEQYF
TGTGCCAGCAGCTTAGAGTTCGCGGATACCTACGAGCAGTACTTC
>many|TRBV29-1|-|TRBJ2-2
CSVVRVNTGELFF
TGCAGCGTGGTCAGGGTGAACACCGGGGAGCTGTTTTTT
>few|TRBV7-2|TRBD1|TRBJ1-1
CASSLGQGRVRAFF
TGTGCCAGCAGCTTGGGACAGGGGCGAGTTAGGGCTTTCTTT
>-|TRBV29-1|-|TRBJ2-5
CSVDGGVETQYF
TGCAGCGTTGATGGAGGGGTGGAGACCCAGTACTTC
>-|TRBV5-4|-|TRBJ1-2
CASSLQGFNYGYTF
TGTGCCAGCAGCTTGCAGGGGTTTAACTATGGCTACACCTTC
>-|TRBV20-1|-|TRBJ2-7
CSASGQSEQYF
TGCAGTGCGAGTGGACAATCCGAGCAGTACTTC
>-|TRBV7-8|-|TRBJ1-2
CASSFQGNYGYTF
TGTGCCAGCAGCTTCCAGGGAAACTATGGCTACACCTTC
>-|TRBV7-6|-|TRBJ2-1
CASSSPGEQFF
TGTGCCAGCAGCTCCCCCGGAGAGCAGTTCTTC
>-|TRBV21-1|-|TRBJ2-3
CASSRIAETTDTQYF
TGTGCCAGCAGCAGAATAGCGGAAACCACAGATACGCAGTATTTT
>few|TRBV2|TRBD1|TRBJ2-7
CASSEIRGTGWNEQYF
TGTGCCAGCAGTGAAATTAGGGGGACAGGGTGGAACGAGCAGTACTTC
>once|TRBV6-6|-|TRBJ2-1
CASSYEQGRNEQFF
TGTGCCAGCAGTTACGAACAGGGGAGGAATGAGCAGTTCTTC
>-|TRBV12-3/TRBV12-4|-|TRBJ1-1
CASLPQMNTEAFF
TGTGCCAGCTTACCTCAGATGAACACTGAAGCTTTCTTT
>many|TRBV5-1|TRBD2|TRBJ2-1
CASSLAGTSGKNEQFF
TGCGCCAGCAGCTTGGCCGGGACTAGCGGGAAGAATGAGCAGTTCTTC
>-|TRBV19|TRBD1|TRBJ2-6
CASTDRGLYSGTNVLTF
TGTGCCAGTACTGACAGGGGACTGTACTCTGGGACCAACGTCCTGACTTTC
>few|TRBV20-1|-|TRBJ2-1
CSARIPGLSYNEQFF
TGCAGTGCTAGGATCCCGGGACTCTCCTACAATGAGCAGTTCTTC
>few|TRBV29-1|-|TRBJ2-7
CSVGSSYEQYF
TGCAGCGTTGGGTCCTCCTACGAGCAGTACTTC
>-|TRBV3-1|TRBD1|TRBJ2-7
CASSKGGQQSYEQYF
TGTGCCAGCAGCAAAGGGGGACAGCAGAGCTACGAGCAGTACTTC
>-|TRBV19|TRBD1|TRBJ2-7
CASIGQGSYEQYF
TGTGCCAGTATCGGACAGGGATCGTACGAGCAGTACTTC
>many|TRBV12-3/TRBV12-4|TRBD1|TRBJ1-4
CASSSGTGSFSAEKLFF
TGTGCCAGCAGCTCCGGGACAGGGTCTTTCAGTGCGGAAAAACTGTTTTTT
>few|TRBV13|TRBD1|TRBJ2-7
CASSLGTGLMPYEQYF
TGTGCCAGCAGCTTGGGGACAGGACTCATGCCCTACGAGCAGTACTTC
>few|TRBV5-4|TRBD1|TRBJ2-7
CASSLRRQGALGEQYF
TGTGCCAGCAGCTTGCGAAGACAGGGGGCACTTGGGGAGCAGTACTTC